Below are 14 T cell receptor beta chains sequenced from a single sample in a study of blood T cell repertoires in COVID-19 (dated by TCRdb to 2020 to 2021). The protocol used for the library was the immunoSEQ multiplex PCR assay. TCRdb's version of the immuneACCESS table is confined to in-frame rearrangements and falls short of the full clone set. An unresolved V gene accounts for under half of the shortfall where checked; the remainder is of unknown origin. In all, the sample holds 440,000 or so clones, and around nine tenths of those were seen once. Of the sample, around 1.5% falls within the top ten clones. The sequenced sample consisted of peripheral blood. The receptor set was obtained from a woman aged 35 to 49 with COVID-19, enrolled during active disease.

The chain joins TRBV6-2 or TRBV6-3 to TRBJ1-1; 10 nucleotides match TRBD1. In germline, CDR1 is MNHEY, CDR2 SVGEGT. V dropped 6 bases and J dropped 5; count of bases not matched to a gene: 6. There are 14 residues in the CDR3. For the CDR3, the DNA is TGTGCCAGCAGCGACAGGGGGCTTTGGACTGAAGCTTTCTTT. Protein sequence: CASSDRGLWTEAFF.

The rearrangement links TRBV5-8 to TRBJ1-2; 7 bases agree with TRBD1. V dropped 4 bases and J dropped 5; count of bases not matched to a gene: 8. Germline CDR1 SGHTS, CDR2 YDEGEE. The CDR3 consists of 14 residues. CDR3 sequence (DNA): TGTGCCAGCAGCCGCCGGGACAGCCAGTATGGCTACACCTTC. Translating gives CASSRRDSQYGYTF.

V usage is TRBV7-9 and J usage is TRBJ2-7; D unresolved. V lost 11 bases and J lost 3, with 11 bases in between. The CDR3 is 11 residues long. Germline lookup yields CDR1 SEHNR and CDR2 FQNEAQ (reference sequence). The CDR3 region is CALSANYEQYF. In nucleotides, the CDR3 is TGTGCCCTCAGCGCCAACTACGAGCAGTACTTC. Complete variable domain (other parts from reference TRBV7-9 and TRBJ2-7): DTGVSQNPRHKITKRGQNVTFRCDPISEHNRLYWYRQTLGQGPEFLTYFQNEAQLEKSRLLSDRFSAERPKGSFSTLEIQRTEQGDSAMYLCALSANYEQYFGPGTRLTVT.

V is TRBV5-1 and J is TRBJ2-2; weak D call: TRBD1 (6 bases). V lost 1 base and J lost 4, with 11 bases in between. Germline CDR1 SGHRS, CDR2 YFSETQ. The CDR3 spans 15 residues. CDR3 nucleotide sequence: TGCGCCAGCAGCTTGCGACAGGTCTTCACCGGGGAGCTGTTTTTT. As protein: CASSLRQVFTGELFF.

This chain joins TRBV5-1 and TRBJ2-5; 10 bases align to TRBD1. Germline CDR1 and CDR2: SGHRS and YFSETQ. The CDR3 consists of 14 residues. The J segment lost 7 bases and the V segment lost 0 bases, leaving 3 bases of the junction unmatched. The CDR3 region is CASSLADRGVTQYF. CDR3 DNA sequence: TGCGCCAGCAGCTTGGCGGACAGGGGGGTGACCCAGTACTTC.

The chain has TRBV7-3 and TRBJ2-2; D gene unclear. CDR1 and CDR2 from the germline V gene are SGHTA and FQGTGA. V lost 3 bases and J 4 bases, leaving 6 bases between the germline ends. The CDR3 contains 13 residues. The CDR3 sequence: CASSLISTGELFF. The CDR3 region has the DNA TGTGCCAGCAGCTTGATTAGCACCGGGGAGCTGTTTTTT.

The rearrangement joins TRBV7-9 to TRBJ1-5; TRBD1 aligns across 7 bases. The CDR3 is made up of 15 amino acids. J lost 3 bases, V lost 5 bases, and 7 bases had no gene match. Per the germline V gene, CDR1 is SEHNR and CDR2 is FQNEAQ (reference sequence). CDR3 bases: TGTGCCAGCAGCGCCTCGACAGGGATCAATCAGCCCCAGCATTTT. It encodes CASSASTGINQPQHF.

J is TRBJ2-1 and V is TRBV19; 7 nucleotides line up with TRBD2. The germline CDR1 and CDR2 sequences are LNHDA and SQIVND (reference sequence). With V trimmed by 3 bases and J by 6 bases, 11 bases remained unmatched. The CDR3 runs 16 residues. As DNA, the CDR3 is TGTGCCAGTAGTATTAATTCAGCGGGAATTGGCAATGAGCAGTTCTTC. Translation gives CASSINSAGIGNEQFF.

The V and J genes are TRBV15 and TRBJ2-4; D remains ambiguous. Trimming stripped 0 bases from V and 6 bases from J, with 9 bases between. This CDR3 contains 14 residues. Germline V CDR1 and CDR2: LNHNV, YYDKDF (reference sequence). The CDR3 region has the DNA TGTGCCACCAGCAGAGATTCGGTGAGAAACATTCAGTACTTC. Translation gives CATSRDSVRNIQYF.

The V call is TRBV19, the J call TRBJ1-6; tentatively, D is TRBD1 (5 bases). The CDR3 loop spans 16 amino acids. Trimming removed 0 bases from V and 7 bases from J, with 13 bases in between. From germline, CDR1 is LNHDA and CDR2 SQIVND (reference sequence). The CDR3 protein is CASSIDPGLTNSPLHF. The CDR3 DNA reads TGTGCCAGTAGTATAGACCCGGGACTGACGAATTCACCCCTCCACTTT.

This chain connects TRBV7-9 to TRBJ1-2; weak D call: TRBD1 (6 bases). CDR1 is SEHNR and CDR2 is FQNEAQ in the germline V gene (reference sequence). V was clipped by 4 bases and J by 6 bases, with 15 bases between them. The CDR3 is 14 amino acids. This chain's CDR3 is CASSSDRLTDGYTF. CDR3 coding DNA: TGTGCCAGCAGCTCCGACAGGTTGACGGATGGCTACACCTTC.

A single count supports this clone. V gene TRBV5-1 combines with J gene TRBJ2-5, with 12 bases identical to TRBD2. J gave up 4 bases and V 0 bases, and 7 bases lay outside the gene matches. Germline V gene sequence: CDR1 SGHRS, CDR2 YFSETQ. There are 17 residues in the CDR3. DNA of the CDR3: TGCGCCAGCAGCTTGGACCCGCTAGCGGGAGGGAGAGAGACCCAGTACTTC. Amino acid sequence: CASSLDPLAGGRETQYF.

The genes are TRBV25-1 and TRBJ1-1; no definite D call. CDR1 and CDR2 (germline): MGHDK, SYGVNS. The germline V and J ends were trimmed by 1 base and 5 bases, with 14 bases remaining between them. The CDR3 spans 15 residues. The DNA for the CDR3 is TGTGCCAGCAGTGAATTGCTCGGCCCGGGGACTGAAGCTTTCTTT. Translation: CASSELLGPGTEAFF.

The chain couples TRBV28 to TRBJ2-7; 7 positions match TRBD1. Germline lookup yields CDR1 MDHEN and CDR2 SYDVKM. Trimming at V came to 5 bases and at J to 5 bases, leaving 9 bases not matched to a gene. The CDR3 has 14 residues. CDR3 region: CASSAPRQGHEQYF. DNA for the CDR3: TGTGCCAGCAGTGCCCCGAGACAGGGCCACGAGCAGTACTTC.